These T cell receptor beta chains were read from a single sample in a study of T-cell memory formation after mild COVID-19. TCRdb re-analysed the 5' RACE reads in MiXCR, keeping a single row per CDR3 protein. The sample shows around 370,000 distinct CDR3 sequences, 21% of them seen only once. Sequencing was performed on PBMCs or a T cell subset sorted from them (not recorded which). The receptors were sampled from an adult woman who had mild COVID-19 (a few samples of this study predate the infection). Cell type and time point are not known. Each CDR3 is given without its conserved first and last residue. A D gene is named only where the DNA matches it firmly.

v_gene	d_gene	j_gene	CDR3aa
TRBV9	TRBD2	TRBJ2-1	ASSVANLAGVNEQF
TRBV11-2	TRBD1	TRBJ2-7	ASSLGFTGQAAYEQY
TRBV3-2	.	TRBJ2-1	ASSQDPQGGRSYNEQF
TRBV15	.	TRBJ2-3	ATSHRGTDTQY
TRBV5-1	TRBD1	TRBJ1-1	ASSAKNRGVWNTEAF
TRBV29-1	.	TRBJ2-1	SVEVGGPSSYNEQF
TRBV4-2	.	TRBJ2-7	ASSQGGGVTYEQY
TRBV27	TRBD1	TRBJ1-2	ASSRQGEDYGYT
TRBV12-3/TRBV12-4	.	TRBJ1-1	ASSFDTEAF
TRBV5-5	TRBD2	TRBJ2-1	ASSFHQRGELDEQF
TRBV7-9	.	TRBJ2-3	ASSAPTDHGDTQY
TRBV7-2	.	TRBJ1-2	ASSLASGVYGYT
TRBV24-1	TRBD1	TRBJ2-1	ATAGTGSISYNEQF
TRBV15	.	TRBJ1-4	ATSRDVGLTAEKLF
TRBV5-1	.	TRBJ2-1	ASSPREGGSNEQF
TRBV12-3/TRBV12-4	.	TRBJ1-2	ASSLAGDLPYGYT
TRBV20-1	TRBD2	TRBJ2-2	SARDGAGVGGELF
TRBV29-1	.	TRBJ1-2	SVLWELGYGYT
TRBV5-1	.	TRBJ2-7	ASSALESYEQY
TRBV11-3	TRBD2	TRBJ2-1	ASSRTSVRNEQF
TRBV24-1	TRBD2	TRBJ2-3	ATSDFGRADTQY
TRBV5-1	TRBD1	TRBJ1-3	ASSHGQALTSGNTIY
TRBV7-6	TRBD2	TRBJ2-2	ASSPYLAEENTGELF
TRBV29-1	TRBD1	TRBJ2-5	SVDQGARETQY
TRBV4-1	TRBD1	TRBJ2-5	ASSEDRGKAETQY
TRBV6-2/TRBV6-3	TRBD1	TRBJ2-7	ASSPPFGTESGSEQY
TRBV20-1	TRBD1	TRBJ2-2	SARDLRDRGGTGELF
TRBV19	TRBD1	TRBJ2-7	ASSTGQSPYEQY
TRBV27	.	TRBJ2-3	ASSLSLGSDTQY
TRBV9	.	TRBJ2-2	ASSAGLPNTGELF
TRBV7-2	.	TRBJ2-5	ASSLGRAETQY
TRBV6-6	.	TRBJ2-5	ASSYSGGLQETQY
TRBV10-3	.	TRBJ2-3	AISESEGASTQY
TRBV30	.	TRBJ2-1	AWSGYEQF
TRBV29-1	TRBD1	TRBJ2-1	SVDRDRVFNEQF